The clone carrying this T cell receptor (beta chain) has a single count. The data were taken from a study of blood T cell repertoires in COVID-19. About the study: COVID-19 samples from acute and convalescent phases originated in the United States, Italy and Spain. The analysed material was cDNA or gDNA that came from T cells, B-cell-depleted T cells, or PBMCs.

Per the authors' pipeline: Reference gene primer amplification yielded estimated nucleated cell counts. Clones were read by immunoSEQ multiplex PCR, and TCRdb kept only the in-frame ones, dropping some. That table is the source of V, J and clone size, and D and trimming were worked out from the DNA. The table has 65,000 to 85,000 clones, over 70% seen once. The sequenced material came from peripheral blood. The clonotype was recovered from a man aged 50 to 59 with active or convalescent COVID-19.

The DNA for the CDR3 is TGCGCCAGCAGCTTGGGGACTAGCGGGGCCTACGAGCAGTACTTC. Translation gives CASSLGTSGAYEQYF. The rearrangement joins TRBV5-1 to TRBJ2-7, with 12 bases identical to TRBD2. Germline lookup yields CDR1 SGHRS and CDR2 YFSETQ. Trimming at V came to 0 bases and at J to 2 bases, leaving 0 bases not matched to a gene. The CDR3 runs 15 residues.